This T cell receptor (beta chain) was found in a study of OX40 agonist ivuxolimab in advanced cancers. Overall study findings and caveats: Doses of 0.1 to 3.0 mg/kg were accompanied by clonal expansion of CD4+ and CD8+ blood T cells by week 6.

Libraries were prepared by immunoSEQ multiplex PCR; TCRdb keeps only in-frame clonotypes and omits some of them. The table has over 90,000 clones, over 75% seen once. As to this clone: What it binds is not known.

Germline-derived CDR1 and CDR2 are SGHDT and YYEEEE. After removal of 1 base from V and 4 bases from J, the junction contained 4 bases not matched to a gene. This CDR3 spans 14 amino acids. The V call is TRBV5-6, the J call TRBJ2-7; 8 bases line up with TRBD2. The sequence derives from an adult with an advanced solid tumor such as melanoma, head and neck, liver or kidney cancer. The sample consisted of CD4+ or CD8+ T cells sorted from blood, taken in a trial of the OX40 agonist ivuxolimab. In DNA, the CDR3 is TGTGCCAGCAGCTTGTTGGGACTAGAGTACGAGCAGTACTTC. Translated, it gives CASSLLGLEYEQYF.